A selection of T cell receptor beta chains follows, all from one sample in a study of T cell responses to AZD1222 COVID-19 vaccine. Assay: immunoSEQ multiplex PCR; the TCRdb copy retains only in-frame clones and omits some. The repertoire holds about 270,000 clones, with almost 95% as singletons. This specimen consisted of peripheral blood, obtained 28 days after the second AZD1222 dose. All receptors come from an adult who received the AZD1222 COVID-19 vaccine. The CDR3 runs from the conserved cysteine through the conserved F or W. A D gene is named only where the DNA matches it firmly. Size tells how often a clone was seen (once, few, many) or the class of an expanded clone, and some rows leave it out.

d_call | clone_size | j_call | v_call | cdr3_nt | cdr3_aa
. | . | TRBJ2-7 | TRBV3-1/TRBV3-2 | TGTGCCAGCAGCCAATGGGAGATATCTTTAACGTGGGAGCAGTACTTC | CASSQWEISLTWEQYF
TRBD2 | . | TRBJ2-2 | TRBV24-1 | TGTGCCACCAGTGATGCGGGGGGCGAGGAGAAGCTGTTTTTT | CATSDAGGEEKLFF
. | . | TRBJ1-6 | TRBV7-2 | TGTGCCAGCAGCTTGGACACCGGGGCACCCCTCCACTTT | CASSLDTGAPLHF
. | . | TRBJ2-2 | TRBV2 | TGTGCCAGCAGTTTGGTTACCGGGGAGCTGTTTTTT | CASSLVTGELFF
. | . | TRBJ1-5 | TRBV18 | TGTGCCAGCTCCGAGGGGAGGGTACAGCCCCAGCATTTT | CASSEGRVQPQHF
. | . | TRBJ1-5 | TRBV28 | TGTGCCAGCAGTTTATATATGGGGTCTCAACCCCAGCATTTT | CASSLYMGSQPQHF
. | . | TRBJ2-2 | TRBV12-3/TRBV12-4 | TGTGCCAGCAGTTTAGATGCCACCGGGGAGCTGTTTTTT | CASSLDATGELFF
. | . | TRBJ2-7 | TRBV19 | TGTGCCAGTAGTATAGATCTAGGGATTTCCTACGAGCAGTACTTC | CASSIDLGISYEQYF
TRBD2 | . | TRBJ2-7 | TRBV2 | TGTGCCAGCAGGGTCGGTATACTAGCGGGGGGAAACACCTACGAGCAGTACTTC | CASRVGILAGGNTYEQYF
. | once | TRBJ2-1 | TRBV4-3 | TGCGCCAGCAGCCAGAGTCAGTACAATGAGCAGTTCTTC | CASSQSQYNEQFF
. | . | TRBJ2-1 | TRBV27 | TGTGCCAGCAGTTTAAAGCTGGGGAAGCTCCGGTCCTACAATGAGCAGTTCTTC | CASSLKLGKLRSYNEQFF
. | . | TRBJ2-7 | TRBV5-1 | TGCGCCAGCAGCTTGCAACAGGGACCCTACGAGCAGTACTTC | CASSLQQGPYEQYF
. | . | TRBJ1-5 | TRBV6-1 | TGTGCCAGCAGTGAACTACAGGGCCGTCAGCCCCAGCATTTT | CASSELQGRQPQHF
. | . | TRBJ2-7 | TRBV28 | TGTGCCAGCAGTGCCCCCGGGGATCAAAACTACGAGCAGTACTTC | CASSAPGDQNYEQYF
. | . | TRBJ2-5 | TRBV6-2/TRBV6-3 | TGTGCCAGCAGTTACGGGGCAACACAAGAGACCCAGTACTTC | CASSYGATQETQYF
TRBD2 | . | TRBJ2-6 | TRBV5-1 | TGCGCCAGCAGCTTTCGACTAGCGCTAAACTCTGGGGCCAACGTCCTGACTTTC | CASSFRLALNSGANVLTF
. | . | TRBJ2-1 | TRBV4-2 | TGTGCCAGCAGCGCAAGAGACCTCCCGGGGGATACCTACAATGAGCAGTTCTTC | CASSARDLPGDTYNEQFF
. | . | TRBJ2-7 | TRBV5-1 | TGCGCCAGCACGCCCACAGGGATACCCTACGAGCAGTACTTC | CASTPTGIPYEQYF
. | . | TRBJ2-3 | TRBV2 | TGTGCCAGCACGACGCTGCGCACAGATACGCAGTATTTT | CASTTLRTDTQYF
. | . | TRBJ1-2 | TRBV1 | TGCACCAGCAGCCAAGTCAGGACAGACTATGGCTACACCTTC | CTSSQVRTDYGYTF
TRBD1 | once | TRBJ1-5 | TRBV10-2 | TGCGCCAGCAGTCAGGGGGCAGCGGGCAATCAGCCCCAGCATTTT | CASSQGAAGNQPQHF
. | . | TRBJ1-1 | TRBV25-1 | TGTGCCACCAGACTTGGGGTAGAAGCTTTCTTT | CATRLGVEAFF
. | . | TRBJ2-7 | TRBV27 | TGTGCCAGCAGTTTATCTTCCTACGAGCAGTACTTC | CASSLSSYEQYF
. | . | TRBJ1-2 | TRBV6-5 | TGTGCCAGCAGTTACACCCAGGGCCCTAACTATGGCTACACCTTC | CASSYTQGPNYGYTF
. | . | TRBJ2-7 | TRBV5-1 | TGCGCCAGCAGCTTGGATGGGAGAGATGCCTACGAGCAGTACTTC | CASSLDGRDAYEQYF
TRBD1 | . | TRBJ2-1 | TRBV30 | TGTGCCTGGAGTGGAAAGGGGGCGGTCGTTACATACAATGAGCAGTTCTTC | CAWSGKGAVVTYNEQFF
. | once | TRBJ1-5 | TRBV3-1/TRBV3-2 | TGTGCCAGCAGCCAAGGCTTAAGGGGCCAGCCCCAGCATTTT | CASSQGLRGQPQHF
TRBD2 | . | TRBJ2-1 | TRBV9 | TGTGCCAGCAGCGTAGACGGGAGGTCCTACAATGAGCAGTTCTTC | CASSVDGRSYNEQFF
. | . | TRBJ2-1 | TRBV9 | TGTGCCAGCAGCAGGGGGTCTAACAATGAGCAGTTCTTC | CASSRGSNNEQFF
. | . | TRBJ2-3 | TRBV7-9 | TGTGCCAGCAGCTCCCTCCGGGAGTTCCCAGATACGCAGTATTTT | CASSSLREFPDTQYF
TRBD1 | . | TRBJ2-5 | TRBV10-3 | TGTGCCATCAGCCCCTGGGACAGGGGGGAAGAGACCCAGTACTTC | CAISPWDRGEETQYF
. | . | TRBJ2-4 | TRBV3-1/TRBV3-2 | TGTGCCAGCAGCCCCCAAAGGGATCGGGCCAAAAACATTCAGTACTTC | CASSPQRDRAKNIQYF
. | once | TRBJ2-2 | TRBV18 | TGTGCCAGCTCACCCAAAGGGGTTAACACCGGGGAGCTGTTTTTT | CASSPKGVNTGELFF
. | . | TRBJ1-1 | TRBV28 | TGTGCCAGCAGCCCCCGACAGGCGAACACTGAAGCTTTCTTT | CASSPRQANTEAFF
. | . | TRBJ1-3 | TRBV2 | TGTGCCAGCAGTGCGGCGGGGGGGCCCGGAAACACCATATATTTT | CASSAAGGPGNTIYF
TRBD2 | . | TRBJ2-1 | TRBV30 | TGTGCCTGGAGTCCAGCGGGAGGGGGTCCTGGGGAGCAGTTCTTC | CAWSPAGGGPGEQFF
TRBD2 | once | TRBJ2-7 | TRBV9 | TGTGCCAGCAGCCCAACAACCGGACTAGCGGGAGGGGGGGAGCAGTACTTC | CASSPTTGLAGGGEQYF
TRBD1 | . | TRBJ1-2 | TRBV5-6 | TGTGCCAGCAGCACGGAGAGGGGGCGCGGAGTTGGCTACACCTTC | CASSTERGRGVGYTF
TRBD2 | . | TRBJ2-7 | TRBV7-9 | TGTGCCAGCAGCCCGCGGGGGGGCGAGCAGTACTTC | CASSPRGGEQYF
. | . | TRBJ1-6 | TRBV2 | TGTGCCAGCTCCCCGGTAGGGGAGCGTTTACCCCTCCACTTT | CASSPVGERLPLHF
. | . | TRBJ1-5 | TRBV30 | TGTGCCTGGAGTGTACGGGGGACCCTAGGGCAGCCCCAGCATTTT | CAWSVRGTLGQPQHF
. | . | TRBJ1-1 | TRBV11-2 | TGTGCCAGCAAGGGATTGATGAGGAACACTGAAGCTTTCTTT | CASKGLMRNTEAFF
. | . | TRBJ1-6 | TRBV7-9 | TGTGCCAGCAGCCGACATGACAGTAATTCACCCCTCCACTTT | CASSRHDSNSPLHF
. | . | TRBJ1-2 | TRBV5-8 | TGTGCTGACGCGTCTTGCGGCTACACCTTC | CADASCGYTF
. | . | TRBJ2-2 | TRBV2 | TGTGCCAGCGGACCGGACACCGGGGAGCTGTTTTTT | CASGPDTGELFF
. | . | TRBJ2-3 | TRBV11-1 | TGTGCCAGCAGCTTAGAGGTCGATACGCAGTATTTT | CASSLEVDTQYF
TRBD1 | . | TRBJ2-3 | TRBV7-2 | TGTGCCAGCAGCTCGACAGGGATTAGCACAGATACGCAGTATTTT | CASSSTGISTDTQYF
. | . | TRBJ1-5 | TRBV7-2 | TGTGCCAGCAGCTTAGATCGGCCGAGGGGCAATCAGCCCCAGCATTTT | CASSLDRPRGNQPQHF
TRBD2 | . | TRBJ2-2 | TRBV9 | TGTGCCAGCAGCGGTGGCGGGGGGCCGAACACCGGGGAGCTGTTTTTT | CASSGGGGPNTGELFF
TRBD2 | . | TRBJ2-1 | TRBV5-6 | TGTGCCAGCAGCTTCCGAGCGGGGGGGCGGAATGAGCAGTTCTTC | CASSFRAGGRNEQFF
TRBD1 | . | TRBJ2-7 | TRBV3-1/TRBV3-2 | TGTGCCAGCAGCCAAGTCGACAGGGGGGGGCGGGAGCAGTACTTC | CASSQVDRGGREQYF
. | few | TRBJ1-5 | TRBV5-6 | TGTGCCAGCAGCTTGGACAGTAGCAATCAGCCCCAGCATTTT | CASSLDSSNQPQHF
. | . | TRBJ2-7 | TRBV28 | TGTGCCAGCAGCCCCTTGGCCTGGTACGAGCAGTACTTC | CASSPLAWYEQYF
. | . | TRBJ1-3 | TRBV28 | TGTGCCAGCAGTCTTGGGACGGTCTCTGGAAACACCATATATTTT | CASSLGTVSGNTIYF
. | . | TRBJ2-7 | TRBV6-5 | TGTGCCAGCGGGGGCGGGCCGGCGGTTGGCGAGCAGTACTTC | CASGGGPAVGEQYF
TRBD1 | . | TRBJ2-7 | TRBV2 | TGTGCCAGCAGTCGAGACAGGGACGGCTTCTACGAGCAGTACTTC | CASSRDRDGFYEQYF
TRBD2 | . | TRBJ2-1 | TRBV18 | TGTGCCAGCTCAGCGGGGGGCTACAATGAGCAGTTCTTC | CASSAGGYNEQFF
. | . | TRBJ1-2 | TRBV11-2 | TGTGCCAGCAGCTTAACAGAATTTTGGGGCTACACCTTC | CASSLTEFWGYTF
TRBD2 | once | TRBJ2-7 | TRBV4-3 | TGCGCCAGCAGCCACCAGACTAGCGGGACTTTCTACGAGCAGTACTTC | CASSHQTSGTFYEQYF